The 29 T cell receptor beta chains presented below share a single source sample, sequenced in a study of blood T cells in healthy people across ages. Primers used in a second PCR of about 7 to 12 cycles were a sample-barcoded 5' primer and a J-beta primer mix. TCRdb ran MiXCR on the 5' RACE reads and lists one entry per CDR3 protein. This sample has hundreds of thousands of distinct CDR3 sequences; around 32% occur once, and the top ten carry approximately 15%. Sequences were obtained from blood. Receptors originate from a woman older than 75 in good health.

To note about this clonotype: Since a much larger clone is just one base distant, this may be a read error. This chain connects TRBV7-6 to TRBJ2-3; a possible D gene is TRBD2 (5 bases). The CDR3 is made up of 14 amino acids. Germline lookup yields CDR1 SGHVS and CDR2 FNYEAQ. The CDR3: CAGSYSRGTDTQYF. CDR3 nucleotides: TGTGCCGGCAGCTATTCGCGGGGCACAGATACGCAGTATTTT.

This clonotype appeared a few times. This chain connects TRBV6-5 to TRBJ1-1; 7 nucleotides agree with TRBD1. Germline CDR1 MNHEY, CDR2 SVGAGI. The CDR3 runs 14 residues. Unmatched junction bases numbered 4, after V lost 4 bases and J lost 2 bases. CDR3 nucleotide sequence: TGTGCCAGCAGTTTCACAGGGGACAACACTGAAGCTTTCTTT. Amino acids: CASSFTGDNTEAFF.

This clonotype was seen ten or more times. The V call is TRBV12-3 or TRBV12-4, the J call TRBJ2-7; D uncertain. CDR3 size: 13 residues. Trimming pared 2 bases from V and 2 bases from J, leaving 7 bases between. The CDR3 DNA reads as TGTGCCAGCAGTTTACAGAGAGCCTACGAGCAGTACTTC. This gives the protein CASSLQRAYEQYF.

This clonotype has at least ten counts. The chain joins TRBV20-1 to TRBJ2-3, with TRBD1 matching over 7 bases. J lost 5 bases, V lost 5 bases, and 7 bases had no gene match. CDR1 and CDR2 (germline): DFQATT, SNEGSKA (reference sequence). The CDR3 spans 13 residues. The CDR3 protein is CSAWGQRQDTQYF. Here the CDR3 DNA reads TGCAGTGCTTGGGGACAGCGGCAAGATACGCAGTATTTT.

This clonotype has only a few counts. The V gene is TRBV12-3 or TRBV12-4, the J gene TRBJ2-2; 9 bases align to TRBD1. V lost 6 bases to trimming and J lost 6 bases; unmatched junction nucleotides: 14. The CDR3 is 17 amino acids. As DNA, the CDR3 is TGTGCCAGCAGATTTTTACAAGGACAGGGGACCCCCGGGGAGCTGTTTTTT. Translation: CASRFLQGQGTPGELFF.

This clonotype showed up many times. The chain employs TRBV20-1 and TRBJ1-4; 7 bases align to TRBD1. Unmatched junction bases numbered 6, after V lost 0 bases and J lost 5 bases. Germline lookup yields CDR1 DFQATT and CDR2 SNEGSKA (reference sequence). The CDR3 is 15 residues long. The CDR3 sequence is CSARDRGDRNEKLFF. Here the CDR3 DNA reads TGCAGTGCTAGAGATCGGGGGGACAGAAATGAAAAACTGTTTTTT.

Only a few counts were recorded for this clonotype. V is TRBV27 and J is TRBJ1-5; D gene unclear. The length of the CDR3 is 13 residues. V shed 4 bases and J shed 6 bases, with 10 bases lying between them. CDR1 MNHEY and CDR2 SMNVEV come from the germline V gene (reference sequence). CDR3 amino acids: CASSSQAAQPQHF. The CDR3 DNA reads as TGTGCCAGCAGTTCTCAAGCGGCTCAGCCCCAGCATTTT.

The gene calls are TRBV20-1 and TRBJ1-1, with D possibly being TRBD1 (5 bases). The V end was cut by 6 bases, the J end by 0 bases, with 17 bases between. CDR1 and CDR2 (germline): DFQATT, SNEGSKA (reference sequence). The CDR3 has 15 residues. Here the CDR3 DNA reads TGCAGTGCCCCGAGGGGTGACAACATGAACACTGAAGCTTTCTTT. Its translation is CSAPRGDNMNTEAFF.

This clonotype was counted only a few times. A much larger clonotype is one base distant, so this may be a read error. The gene calls are TRBV3-1 and TRBJ2-7, with 8 bases lining up with TRBD2. CDR3 size: 14 residues. Germline assignment: CDR1 LGHDT and CDR2 YNNKEL (reference sequence). The ends lost 4 bases at V and 7 bases at J; junction bases unmatched: 9. CDR3 residues: CASSPTAGAGEQYF. CDR3 in DNA: TGTGCCAGCAGCCCGACAGCGGGGGCGGGTGAGCAGTACTTC.

Concerning this clonotype: Since a much larger clone is just one base distant, this may be a read error. The chain carries TRBV2 and TRBJ2-3; D remains unclear. The CDR3 length is 12 residues. Looked up from germline, CDR1 is SNHLY and CDR2 is FYNNEI. Deletions cut 7 bases from V and 7 bases from J, with 12 bases between. The CDR3 loop is CASTSRGNTQYF. The CDR3 DNA is TGTGCCAGCACGAGTAGAGGAAATACGCAGTATTTT.

V is TRBV7-9 and J is TRBJ2-7, with 7 bases that match TRBD1. V trimming: 4 bases; J trimming: 3 bases; junction bases outside the gene matches: 6. Germline V gene data show CDR1 as SEHNR and CDR2 as FQNEAQ (reference sequence). This CDR3 spans 14 amino acids. The CDR3 reads CASSSGTVLYEQYF. In DNA, the CDR3 is TGTGCCAGCAGCTCCGGGACAGTCCTCTACGAGCAGTACTTC. Full variable domain (rest looked up from reference TRBV7-9 and TRBJ2-7): DTGVSQNPRHKITKRGQNVTFRCDPISEHNRLYWYRQTLGQGPEFLTYFQNEAQLEKSRLLSDRFSAERPKGSFSTLEIQRTEQGDSAMYLCASSSGTVLYEQYFGPGTRLTVT.

The chain joins TRBV10-1 to TRBJ1-5; D is uncertain. This CDR3 comprises 15 residues. Trimming pared 2 bases from V and 1 base from J, leaving 9 bases between. Germline assignment: CDR1 WNHNN and CDR2 SYGVQD (reference sequence). In DNA, the CDR3 is TGCGCCAGCAGTGAGAGGCAGACCAGCAATCAGCCCCAGCATTTT. Translated, it gives CASSERQTSNQPQHF.

This clonotype has just one count. Being one base from a much bigger clone, this may be a read error. The CDR3 bases are TGTGTCAGCAGCACCGGGGGGGCCACAGATACGCAGTATTTT. Encoded protein: CVSSTGGATDTQYF. The rearrangement links TRBV5-4 to TRBJ2-3; 8 bases agree with TRBD2. The CDR3 runs to 14 residues. Germline CDR1 SGHNT, CDR2 YYREEE (reference sequence).

This chain links TRBV18 with TRBJ2-5; 10 nucleotides agree with TRBD2. The CDR3 has 15 amino acids. Germline-derived CDR1 and CDR2 are KGHSH and LQKENI. V lost 0 bases, J lost 7 bases, and 5 bases stayed unmatched. The CDR3 sequence: CASSPPTSGARTQYF. The CDR3, as DNA: TGTGCCAGCTCACCACCTACTAGCGGGGCCAGGACCCAGTACTTC.

The chain joins TRBV5-6 to TRBJ1-6; perhaps TRBD1 as D (5 bases). This CDR3 spans 16 amino acids. Trimming pared 4 bases from V and 9 bases from J, leaving 20 bases between. Germline lookup yields CDR1 SGHDT and CDR2 YYEEEE. The DNA of the CDR3 is TGTGCCAGCAGCATCCTCGAGGGGCGCGTCGGTTCACCCCTCCACTTT. This translates into CASSILEGRVGSPLHF.

The chain has TRBV2 and TRBJ2-4; 13 nucleotides match TRBD2. The J call is doubtful: the DNA matches TRBJ2-7 better. The germline V gene has CDR1 SNHLY and CDR2 FYNNEI. The CDR3 runs to 14 residues. The CDR3 region has the DNA TGTGCCAGCGGGGGACTAGCGGGGACCTACGAGCAGTACTTC. This translates into CASGGLAGTYEQYF.

This clonotype was detected a few times. A read error may explain this, as a much larger clone is one base away. The CDR3 region is CASSRRLGSADTQYF. The CDR3 nucleotides read TGTGCCAGCAGTCGCCGTTTAGGGAGCGCAGATACGCAGTATTTT. The rearrangement uses TRBV12-3 or TRBV12-4 and TRBJ2-3; D is perhaps TRBD2 (5 bases). CDR3 length equals 15 residues. Trimming cost V 5 bases and J 4 bases, with 16 bases left between them.

This clonotype was picked up many times. The rearrangement uses TRBV6-2 or TRBV6-3 and TRBJ2-1; D perhaps matches TRBD1 (5 bases). The CDR3 totals 13 residues. Trimming left V 6 bases short and J 9 bases short, with 15 bases between. Germline lookup yields CDR1 MNHEY and CDR2 SVGEGT. This chain's CDR3 is CASSEPPRGEQFF. The CDR3, as DNA: TGTGCCAGCAGCGAACCTCCTAGGGGTGAGCAGTTCTTC.

This clonotype came up many times. Compared with germline, one end of the junction differs, possibly owing to a read error. The chain couples TRBV12-3 or TRBV12-4 to TRBJ2-7, with 15 bases matching TRBD2. The CDR3 runs to 15 residues. CDR3 region: CASSLGLAGGYEQYF. The CDR3, as DNA: TGCGCCAGCAGCTTGGGACTAGCGGGAGGCTACGAGCAGTACTTC.

The chain recombines TRBV6-6 with TRBJ1-5; D not certain. The CDR3 has 13 residues. Germline CDR1 is MNHNY and CDR2 is SVGAGI (reference sequence). Trimming took off 7 bases at V and 6 bases at J, with 13 bases between the two ends. CDR3 nucleotides: TGTGCCAGCACCCCTGATATCCCTCAGCCCCAGCATTTT. It is translated as CASTPDIPQPQHF.

The chain recombines TRBV29-1 with TRBJ2-1; 7 positions agree with TRBD2. The CDR3 covers 16 residues. From germline, CDR1 is SQVTM and CDR2 ANQGSEA. V trimming: 6 bases; J trimming: 0 bases; junction bases outside the gene matches: 11. In DNA, the CDR3 is TGCAGCGTCGCTCGGATTGGCGGGAGCTCCTACAATGAGCAGTTCTTC. This gives the protein CSVARIGGSSYNEQFF.

The table lists this clonotype with many counts. DNA for the CDR3: TGCGCCAGCAGCCAAGCCCGGGACAGGGACCAGCCCCAGCATTTT. This sequence encodes CASSQARDRDQPQHF. The chain recombines TRBV4-3 with TRBJ1-5, with 9 positions matching TRBD1. Trimming took 1 base from V and 7 from J; bases not matched to a gene: 5. The CDR3 is 15 residues long. The germline CDR1 and CDR2 sequences are LGHNA and YSLEER.

This clonotype occurred many times. CDR3 bases: TGTGCCAGCAGCCTGGCCTTTCAGGGAAGCTCCTACGAGCAGTACTTC. Translating gives CASSLAFQGSSYEQYF. The chain combines TRBV3-1 with TRBJ2-7, with D perhaps matching TRBD1 (5 bases). Trimming cost V 4 bases and J 0 bases, with 16 bases left between them. The CDR3 extends over 16 amino acids. Germline values: CDR1 LGHDT, CDR2 YNNKEL (reference sequence).

A few counts support this clonotype. J is TRBJ1-1 and V is TRBV7-3; D is ambiguous. Germline CDR1 reads SGHTA; CDR2 reads FQGTGA. The CDR3 loop spans 15 amino acids. The V end lost 3 bases, the J end lost 2 bases, and 13 bases lay between the germline ends. The CDR3 sequence: CASSFDSARNTEAFF. CDR3 coding DNA: TGTGCCAGCAGCTTTGATAGCGCGAGAAACACTGAAGCTTTCTTT.

V and J are TRBV20-1 and TRBJ2-7; D might be TRBD1 (6 bases). The CDR3 is 14 amino acids. The V and J ends lost 6 bases and 0 bases respectively, with 15 bases between them. CDR1 is DFQATT and CDR2 is SNEGSKA in the germline V gene (reference sequence). CDR3 nucleotides: TGCAGTGCCCCCGAAATGACAGGCTCCTACGAGCAGTACTTC. It yields the protein CSAPEMTGSYEQYF.

This rearrangement joins TRBV3-1 to TRBJ2-3; the D gene is possibly TRBD2 (6 bases). V gave up 4 bases and J gave up 4 bases, with 12 bases separating them. Germline loops: CDR1 LGHDT, CDR2 YNNKEL (reference sequence). The CDR3 length is 14 residues. CDR3 loop: CASSLRTKADTQYF. The DNA for the CDR3 is TGTGCCAGCAGCCTCCGGACTAAAGCAGATACGCAGTATTTT.

This clonotype has a count of ten or more. J is TRBJ2-3 and V is TRBV27; 13 bases align to TRBD2. The CDR3 has 16 amino acids. Germline lookup yields CDR1 MNHEY and CDR2 SMNVEV (reference sequence). After removal of 6 bases from V and 2 bases from J, the junction contained 5 bases not matched to a gene. The chain's CDR3 is CASRRLAGGPTDTQYF. CDR3 in DNA: TGTGCCAGCAGAAGACTAGCGGGGGGCCCCACAGATACGCAGTATTTT.

CDR3 coding DNA: TGCGCCAGCAGGATCCGTTCAGGGCACCCCAGCTCTGGGGCCAACGTCCTGACTTTC. It codes for CASRIRSGHPSSGANVLTF. V is TRBV5-1 and J is TRBJ2-6, with TRBD1 as a possible D gene (5 bases). The CDR3 is made up of 19 amino acids. Germline V lookup: CDR1 SGHRS, CDR2 YFSETQ. V shed 5 bases and J shed 0 bases, with 21 bases lying between them.

The CDR3 DNA is TGTGCCAGCAGCCTACCCGGACAGGGAATCGATGAGCAGTTCTTC. This codes for CASSLPGQGIDEQFF. The genes are TRBV12-3 or TRBV12-4 and TRBJ2-1; TRBD1 aligns across 8 bases. CDR3 length equals 15 residues. Trimming removed 6 bases from V and 8 bases from J; junction bases left unmatched: 12.